The 23 T cell receptor beta chains below come from one sample, sequenced in a study of blood T cells in healthy people across ages. Then a second PCR, running roughly 6 to 12 cycles, was carried out with a sample-barcoded 5' primer and a J-beta primer mix. A single record per CDR3 protein comes from TCRdb applying MiXCR to the 5' RACE reads. The sample carries hundreds of thousands of distinct CDR3 sequences, more than 45% recorded once. Sequencing was carried out using blood. Every receptor here comes from a man aged 30 to 45 in good health.

Only a few counts were recorded for this clonotype. In nucleotides, the CDR3 is TGCAGTGCTAGAGATCTGGGACTAGCGGTTGGGGAGACCCAGTACTTC. Translation: CSARDLGLAVGETQYF. The chain uses TRBV20-1 and TRBJ2-4, with 11 bases lining up with TRBD2. The J call is uncertain, as TRBJ2-5 better fits the DNA end. The CDR3 extends over 16 amino acids. From germline, CDR1 is DFQATT and CDR2 SNEGSKA (reference sequence).

The chain joins TRBV29-1 to TRBJ2-6; TRBD1 matches 12 bases. After removal of 4 bases from V and 0 bases from J, the junction contained 4 bases not matched to a gene. CDR1 is SQVTM, CDR2 ANQGSEA, per germline. This CDR3 has 17 amino acids. The CDR3 spells CSVVEGQGASGANVLTF. The CDR3 bases are TGCAGCGTTGTGGAGGGACAGGGGGCCTCTGGGGCCAACGTCCTGACTTTC.

CDR3 coding DNA: TGCAGCGTTGAAGACGAGCAGTTTAGCTCCTACAATGAGCAGTTCTTC. Translating it yields CSVEDEQFSSYNEQFF. The chain couples TRBV29-1 to TRBJ2-1; no definite D call. CDR1 and CDR2 from the germline V gene are SQVTM and ANQGSEA. V was cut by 0 bases and J by 0 bases, with 12 bases left in between. The CDR3 spans 16 residues.

The J gene is TRBJ1-6, the V gene TRBV5-1; 8 nucleotides line up with TRBD1. V dropped 4 bases and J dropped 9; count of bases not matched to a gene: 12. Germline-derived CDR1 and CDR2 are SGHRS and YFSETQ. The length of the CDR3 is 16 residues. The CDR3 spells CASSLRGQGEGSPLHF. The CDR3 DNA sequence: TGCGCCAGCAGCCTACGAGGACAGGGCGAAGGTTCACCCCTCCACTTT. The whole variable domain, remainder taken from reference TRBV5-1 and TRBJ1-6, is KAGVTQTPRYLIKTRGQQVTLSCSPISGHRSVSWYQQTPGQGLQFLFEYFSETQRNKGNFPGRFSGRQFSNSRSEMNVSTLELGDSALYLCASSLRGQGEGSPLHFGNGTRLTVT.

This rearrangement joins TRBV29-1 to TRBJ2-2; 7 bases map to TRBD2. Germline values: CDR1 SQVTM, CDR2 ANQGSEA. CDR3 length: 14 amino acids. CDR3 sequence reads: CALGQGLHTGELFF. The DNA for the CDR3 is TGCGCGTTGGGGCAGGGACTACACACCGGGGAGCTGTTTTTT.

The chain links TRBV7-2 to TRBJ1-2, with D possibly being TRBD1 (6 bases). Germline CDR1 SGHTA, CDR2 FQGNSA. V lost 5 bases to trimming and J lost 4 bases, with 17 bases between them. The CDR3 is 15 residues long. CDR3: CASSTWGGSLYGYTF. In nucleotides, the CDR3 is TGTGCCAGCAGCACGTGGGGGGGCTCCCTCTATGGCTACACCTTC.

V and J are TRBV28 and TRBJ2-1; a possible D gene is TRBD1 (5 bases). Germline V gene lookup returns CDR1 MDHEN and CDR2 SYDVKM. V was shortened by 2 bases and J by 5 bases, with 10 bases between the two germline ends. The CDR3 is made up of 14 amino acids. CDR3 sequence reads: CASSLETGHNEQFF. The CDR3 DNA is TGTGCCAGCAGTTTAGAAACAGGACACAATGAGCAGTTCTTC.

This clonotype showed up just once. The chain joins TRBV6-2 or TRBV6-3 to TRBJ2-6, with D possibly matching TRBD1 (5 bases). The germline V gene has CDR1 MNHEY and CDR2 SVGEGT. V lost 4 bases to trimming and J lost 4 bases, with 14 bases between them. The CDR3 loop spans 16 amino acids. CDR3 protein: CASSFNRGAGANVLTF. The CDR3 DNA follows: TGTGCCAGCAGTTTCAATAGGGGCGCCGGGGCCAACGTCCTGACTTTC.

The gene calls are TRBV3-1 and TRBJ1-2; D remains unclear. Trimming removed 2 bases at V and 3 bases at J, with 10 bases between. The CDR3 has 14 residues. The germline gives CDR1 LGHDT, CDR2 YNNKEL (reference sequence). For the CDR3, the DNA is TGTGCCAGCAGCCAAACCCCCGGCGACTATGGCTACACCTTC. Translated: CASSQTPGDYGYTF.

About this clonotype: Germline and junction disagree at one end, which may indicate a read error. This sequence joins TRBV4-2 and TRBJ2-3; 12 positions agree with TRBD1. The germline V gene has CDR1 LGHNA and CDR2 YNFKEQ. The CDR3 spans 16 residues. CDR3 nucleotide sequence: TGTGCCAGCAGCCCCGGGACAGGGGGCGCCCCGGATACGCATTATTTT. The encoded protein is CASSPGTGGAPDTHYF.

This chain uses TRBV20-1 with TRBJ1-1; D is unresolved. The CDR3 covers 13 residues. The germline CDR1 and CDR2 sequences are DFQATT and SNEGSKA (reference sequence). V was cut by 6 bases and J by 4 bases, with 15 bases left in between. CDR3 DNA: TGCAGTGCACGCAGGCCGCCCGTCACTGAAGCTTTCTTT. It is translated as CSARRPPVTEAFF.

In this sample, this clonotype turned up a few times. This chain connects TRBV20-1 to TRBJ2-3, with D unresolved. Trimming shortened V by 6 bases and J by 5 bases, and 18 bases separated the two germline ends. The germline gives CDR1 DFQATT, CDR2 SNEGSKA (reference sequence). This CDR3 region has 14 residues. In DNA, the CDR3 is TGCAGTGCAAACCTTTTAGACGTGGGAGATACGCAGTATTTT. Translated, it gives CSANLLDVGDTQYF.

There are a few counts of this clonotype. This chain connects TRBV2 to TRBJ2-4, with TRBD1 matching 10 bases. The ends lost 6 bases at V and 3 bases at J; junction bases unmatched: 5. Germline-derived CDR1 and CDR2 are SNHLY and FYNNEI. This CDR3 has 15 residues. The CDR3 nucleotides read TGTGCCAGCAGCCCGGGACAGGGGATCAAAAACATTCAGTACTTC. Protein sequence: CASSPGQGIKNIQYF. The whole variable domain, filled in from reference TRBV2 and TRBJ2-4, reads EPEVTQTPSHQVTQMGQEVILRCVPISNHLYFYWYRQILGQKVEFLVSFYNNEISEKSEIFDDQFSVERPDGSNFTLKIRSTKLEDSAMYFCASSPGQGIKNIQYFGAGTRLSVL.

This clonotype was seen only once. The germline gene is not matched at one end of the junction; a read error may be the cause. The rearrangement links TRBV12-3 or TRBV12-4 to TRBJ2-7, with no clear D. The J call may be mistaken, given a closer DNA end match to TRBJ2-5. The CDR3 is made up of 11 amino acids. CDR3 region: CASSTSATQYF. The DNA of the CDR3 is TGTGCTAGCAGTACGTCAGCGACCCAGTACTTC.

The chain combines TRBV7-9 with TRBJ1-1; no firm D call. Germline V lookup: CDR1 SEHNR, CDR2 FQNEAQ (reference sequence). This CDR3 is built from 14 residues. V gave up 2 bases and J gave up 0 bases, with 7 bases separating them. Here the CDR3 DNA reads TGTGCCAGCAGCTTAAGGTCTGTGAACACTGAAGCTTTCTTT. Protein product: CASSLRSVNTEAFF. Supplemented by reference TRBV7-9 and TRBJ1-1, the full variable domain reads DTGVSQNPRHKITKRGQNVTFRCDPISEHNRLYWYRQTLGQGPEFLTYFQNEAQLEKSRLLSDRFSAERPKGSFSTLEIQRTEQGDSAMYLCASSLRSVNTEAFFGQGTRLTVV.

This chain uses TRBV10-3 with TRBJ2-5; 7 positions match TRBD2. The V segment lost 3 bases and the J segment 5 bases; nucleotides outside the gene matches: 9. Germline CDR1 and CDR2: ENHRY and SYGVKD. This CDR3 comprises 15 residues. The CDR3 loop is CAISDEGGSDETQYF. CDR3 DNA sequence: TGTGCCATCAGTGATGAGGGCGGGAGTGATGAGACCCAGTACTTC.

This sequence joins TRBV2 and TRBJ2-1; 10 bases match TRBD2. Losses at the gene ends were 3 bases for V and 0 bases for J; bases not matched to a gene: 23. This CDR3 is 23 amino acids long. The germline V gene encodes CDR1 SNHLY and CDR2 FYNNEI. The CDR3 bases are TGTGCCAGCAGTGACTTGGGACTAGCGAGCGGACTAAGGGAGGGGAGCTCCTACAATGAGCAGTTCTTC. It yields the protein CASSDLGLASGLREGSSYNEQFF.

J is TRBJ2-7 and V is TRBV28, with D possibly matching TRBD2 (6 bases). CDR1 is MDHEN, CDR2 SYDVKM, per germline. The CDR3 totals 15 residues. V was clipped by 6 bases and J by 2 bases, with 17 bases between them. CDR3 sequence: CASSTIGGPTYEQYF. The CDR3 DNA follows: TGTGCCAGCAGCACAATTGGAGGGCCTACCTACGAGCAGTACTTC.

The V call is TRBV12-3 or TRBV12-4, the J call TRBJ1-1; D is ambiguous. V lost 6 bases and J lost 0, with 8 bases in between. The CDR3 has 13 amino acids. DNA for the CDR3: TGTGCCAGCAGCCGCGAAATGAACACTGAAGCTTTCTTT. It codes for CASSREMNTEAFF.

This clonotype showed up just a few times. Being one base from a much bigger clone, this may be a read error. The V gene is TRBV5-1, the J gene TRBJ2-1; TRBD1 might be the D (6 bases). CDR1 SGHRS and CDR2 YFSETQ come from the germline V gene. This CDR3 region has 15 residues. CDR3 region: CASLQGIGSYDEQFF. The CDR3 DNA follows: TGCGCCAGCCTCCAGGGGATAGGGTCCTACGATGAGCAGTTCTTC.

This chain joins TRBV20-1 and TRBJ2-7; D may be TRBD2 (5 bases). Germline V gene lookup returns CDR1 DFQATT and CDR2 SNEGSKA (reference sequence). Trimming left V 6 bases short and J 3 bases short, with 15 bases between. The CDR3 contains 13 residues. The DNA for the CDR3 is TGCAGTGCCCAAGCCCCCCGGGGCTACGAGCAGTACTTC. This gives the protein CSAQAPRGYEQYF.

J is TRBJ2-5 and V is TRBV10-2; D gene ambiguous. This CDR3 is built from 16 residues. Trimming took off 7 bases at V and 1 base at J, with 19 bases between the two ends. Germline CDR1 WSHSY, CDR2 SAAADI. The CDR3 DNA reads TGCGCCAGCACCGACCAACCGACTCTTATCCAAGAGACCCAGTACTTC. This sequence encodes CASTDQPTLIQETQYF.

The chain carries TRBV10-3 and TRBJ1-2, with no clear D. Germline V gene data show CDR1 as ENHRY and CDR2 as SYGVKD. The V and J ends lost 0 bases and 4 bases respectively, with 12 bases between them. CDR3 size: 15 residues. CDR3 amino acids: CAISESTPDLYGYTF. As DNA, the CDR3 is TGTGCCATCAGTGAGTCGACCCCAGATCTCTATGGCTACACCTTC.